This T cell receptor beta chain derives from a study of blood T cell repertoires in COVID-19. About the study: PBMCs, B-cell-depleted T cells, or T cells provided the cDNA or gDNA that made up the material.

V trimming: 6 bases; J trimming: 1 base; junction bases outside the gene matches: 10. CDR1 and CDR2 (germline): ENHRY, SYGVKD. The CDR3 is 16 amino acids. Original analysis: Estimated nucleated cell counts came from reference gene primer amplification. The table came from immunoSEQ multiplex PCR; TCRdb's copy has only in-frame clones and leaves some out. For V, J and clone size, that table is used; D and trimming come from the DNA. The sample has 450,000 to 500,000 clones, approximately 85% seen once; the top ten hold roughly 3.1%. This chain joins TRBV10-3 and TRBJ1-1; TRBD1 matches 8 bases. The source of this sequence is a human donor in a cohort sampled during active COVID-19. The sequenced material came from peripheral blood. The CDR3 here is CAIRGRIQGENTEAFF. The CDR3, as DNA: TGTGCCATCAGGGGTAGGATACAGGGGGAGAACACTGAAGCTTTCTTT.